This T cell receptor beta chain was captured by sequencing in a study of PD-L1 blockade in urothelial cancer. The overall study: Per blood sample, T cells had a median of roughly 150,000. The study's findings and limits: Pretreatment clonality of the blood TCR repertoire below the median was predictive of superior survival.

TCRdb's table, derived via immunoSEQ multiplex PCR, lists solely in-frame clones and lacks some. The sample yields 35,000 to 40,000 clones, 70% to 90% seen once. From germline, CDR1 is KGHSH and CDR2 LQKENI. The CDR3 length is 13 residues. The ends were cut back, 2 bases at V and 3 bases at J, with 7 bases in the middle. The time point was: pretreatment peripheral blood. Patients were living with locally advanced or metastatic urothelial carcinoma. The study collected 1 to 8 samples per patient, pretreatment and on-treatment. Points on this clone: What it binds is not known.

The sample in question was PBMCs, obtained around atezolizumab (anti-PD-L1) treatment. This TCR was recovered from a man older than 75 with urothelial cancer. V is TRBV18 and J is TRBJ1-2, with D hard to call. CDR3 nucleotides: TGTGCCAGCTCACCAGGGGAGGACTATGGCTACACCTTC. Amino acid sequence: CASSPGEDYGYTF. The full variable domain, completed using reference TRBV18 and TRBJ1-2, is NAGVMQNPRHLVRRRGQEARLRCSPMKGHSHVYWYRQLPEEGLKFMVYLQKENIIDESGMPKERFSAEFPKEGPSILRIQQVVRGDSAAYFCASSPGEDYGYTFGSGTRLTVV.